This T cell receptor (beta chain) was sequenced for a study of T cell repertoires in cytomegalovirus infection. About the research overall: Based on public TCR beta signatures, there were indications of CMV infection and of a matching HLA type. Overall study results and limits: The study found HLA-C-restricted CMV-specific TCR beta clonotypes dominating the ex vivo response. CMV carriers with the relevant HLA were identified by cumulative public TCR beta family frequency.

TCRdb reprocessed the reads with MiXCR, giving one entry per CDR3 protein. The sample gives 350,000 to 550,000 distinct CDR3 sequences, about 33% of which show up once; around 15% is in the top ten. Concerning this clonotype itself: Its target is unknown. This clone may be a read error of a much larger clone one base away.

The ends lost 1 base at V and 4 bases at J; junction bases unmatched: 6. From germline, CDR1 is SGHVS and CDR2 FQNEAQ. The CDR3 sequence is 15 residues long. The chain is built from TRBV7-8 and TRBJ1-2; TRBD1 agrees at 7 bases. Specimen: PBMCs. This clonotype was sampled from a human donor in good health (CMV status not recorded). Some clones in this sample may be carry-over from other donors' samples. Here the CDR3 DNA reads TGTGCCAGCAGCTTAGTCGGGACAGTGGGCTATGGCTACACCTTC. Translated: CASSLVGTVGYGYTF. The variable domain in full, completed from reference TRBV7-8 and TRBJ1-2, reads GAGVSQSPRYKVAKRGQDVALRCDPISGHVSLFWYQQALGQGPEFLTYFQNEAQLDKSGLPSDRFFAERPEGSVSTLKIQRTQQEDSAVYLCASSLVGTVGYGYTFGSGTRLTVV.